The sequence of this T cell receptor beta chain was determined in a study of blood T cells in healthy people across ages. Regarding the study as a whole: Estimates drawn from one million T cells were deemed to understate diversity. The study found more naive CD4+ cells and higher diversity in long-lived than aged donors.

Germline trimming cut 7 bases from V and 3 bases from J; bases unmatched to any gene: 3. The CDR3 loop spans 11 amino acids. CDR1 is DFQATT, CDR2 SNEGSKA, per germline (reference sequence). This clonotype is a singleton in its sample. The target antigen is unknown. Alongside a J-beta primer mix, a sample-barcoded 5' primer served in a second PCR lasting about 7 to 12 cycles. TCRdb re-called the 5' RACE reads through MiXCR, storing one row per CDR3 protein. The sample holds some 710,000 distinct CDR3 sequences, about 42% seen once. Sequenced: blood. This clonotype originated in a man older than 75 in good health. This chain connects TRBV20-1 to TRBJ2-7; 7 bases fit TRBD2. The CDR3, as DNA: TGCAGTGGAGGGACTATCTACGAGCAGTACTTC. Translating it yields CSGGTIYEQYF.